One and the same sample provided the 32 T cell receptor beta chains below, sequenced in a study of T cells in Graves' hyperthyroidism and ophthalmopathy. Amplified TCR beta CDR3 regions came from RNA transcripts. The TCR CDR3 was amplified in a first-round RT-PCR using the HTBI primer set. Using its own MiXCR run on the multiplex PCR reads, TCRdb lists one record per CDR3 protein. The table has around 700,000 distinct CDR3 sequences, roughly a sixth seen once. The sequenced sample consisted of blood. These receptors all come from a woman aged 45-60 years with Graves' hyperthyroidism that later progressed to Graves' ophthalmopathy.

J is TRBJ2-1 and V is TRBV28; 9 nucleotides line up with TRBD2. Germline CDR1 and CDR2: MDHEN and SYDVKM. Unmatched junction bases numbered 6, after V lost 4 bases and J lost 8 bases. CDR3 length: 14 residues. This CDR3 is CASSWGGGAYEQFF. In nucleotides, the CDR3 is TGTGCCAGCAGTTGGGGCGGGGGGGCGTATGAGCAGTTCTTC.

This clonotype was counted ten times or more. The chain recombines TRBV6-1 with TRBJ2-7; D not resolved. CDR1 and CDR2 (germline): MNHNS, SASEGT. The CDR3 has 15 amino acids. Deletions cut 5 bases from V and 3 bases from J, with 17 bases between. For the CDR3, the DNA is TGTGCCAGCAGTAACCGTGGGCAGTCTGGCTACGAGCAGTACTTC. Encoded protein: CASSNRGQSGYEQYF.

This clonotype came up a few times. This chain uses TRBV20-1 with TRBJ1-1; TRBD1 agrees at 9 bases. CDR1 is DFQATT, CDR2 SNEGSKA, per germline (reference sequence). After removal of 8 bases from V and 4 bases from J, the junction contained 8 bases not matched to a gene. This CDR3 spans 13 amino acids. The CDR3 is CSPIDRGSTEAFF. CDR3 DNA sequence: TGCAGTCCGATCGACAGGGGGTCCACTGAAGCTTTCTTT.

This clonotype was picked up many times. The V gene is TRBV12-3 or TRBV12-4, the J gene TRBJ2-5, with D maybe TRBD1 (6 bases). CDR3 length equals 13 residues. V dropped 0 bases and J dropped 7 bases, with 9 bases sitting between them. The CDR3 here is CASSLALQGTQYF. CDR3 DNA: TGTGCCAGCAGTTTAGCTTTACAGGGGACCCAGTACTTC.

This clonotype was observed at least ten times. The chain links TRBV18 to TRBJ1-1, with D possibly TRBD1 on 6 matching bases. Trimming stripped 1 base from V and 5 bases from J, with 11 bases between. The CDR3 length is 14 residues. The germline CDR1 and CDR2 sequences are KGHSH and LQKENI. This CDR3 is CASSPRQEMTEAFF. CDR3 coding DNA: TGTGCCAGCTCACCACGACAGGAAATGACTGAAGCTTTCTTT.

This clonotype occurred a few times. This chain connects TRBV9 to TRBJ1-6, with D possibly TRBD1 on 6 matching bases. With 3 bases removed from V and 8 bases from J, the gap between germline ends came to 21 bases. Germline V lookup: CDR1 SGDLS, CDR2 YYNGEE. The CDR3 length is 17 residues. The CDR3 nucleotides are TGTGCCAGCAGCGACAACCCCCGGGACACGGTGTATTCACCCCTCCACTTT. The encoded protein is CASSDNPRDTVYSPLHF.

This clonotype was counted between two and nine times. The V call is TRBV5-5, the J call TRBJ2-2, with 7 bases identical to TRBD2. Germline V lookup: CDR1 SGHKS, CDR2 YYEKEE (reference sequence). The J segment lost 2 bases and the V segment lost 1 base, leaving 11 bases of the junction unmatched. The length of the CDR3 is 18 residues. CDR3: CASSLPHWSGVNTGELFF. The CDR3 coding sequence is TGTGCCAGCAGCTTGCCCCATTGGAGCGGGGTTAACACCGGGGAGCTGTTTTTT.

The chain recombines TRBV10-2 with TRBJ2-7, with 7 bases identical to TRBD1. This CDR3 has 16 residues. Germline CDR1 and CDR2: WSHSY and SAAADI. V lost 3 bases to trimming and J lost 2 bases; unmatched junction nucleotides: 10. The CDR3 region has the DNA TGCGCCAGCAGTGACCCTTACCGGACAGGTACCTACGAGCAGTACTTC. Translation gives CASSDPYRTGTYEQYF.

This clonotype has a handful of counts. J is TRBJ2-1 and V is TRBV20-1; a possible D gene is TRBD2 (6 bases). Germline loops: CDR1 DFQATT, CDR2 SNEGSKA (reference sequence). The CDR3 covers 15 residues. V dropped 0 bases and J dropped 7 bases, with 16 bases sitting between them. Here the CDR3 DNA reads TGCAGTGCTAGAGACGCGGTAGGGGCGGGGAATGAGCAGTTCTTC. It specifies CSARDAVGAGNEQFF.

This clonotype was observed a few times. A read error may account for a junction end that differs from germline. The chain uses TRBV4-1 and TRBJ2-2; TRBD1 is a possible D gene (6 bases). This CDR3 is 17 amino acids long. The V gene's germline CDR1 is MGHRA and CDR2 YSYEKL. CDR3 in DNA: TGTGCCAGCAGCCATGCAACGCCGGGACAATGGGCCGGGGAGCTGTTTTTT. Amino acids: CASSHATPGQWAGELFF.

At least ten counts were recorded for this clonotype. The rearrangement uses TRBV5-1 and TRBJ1-2; no definite D call. The germline V and J ends were trimmed by 1 base and 4 bases, with 8 bases remaining between them. The CDR3 is made up of 13 amino acids. Germline lookup yields CDR1 SGHRS and CDR2 YFSETQ. CDR3 amino acids: CASSLYGIYGYTF. The CDR3 DNA follows: TGCGCCAGCAGCTTGTACGGGATCTATGGCTACACCTTC.

This clonotype has ten or more counts. The chain joins TRBV7-2 to TRBJ2-2; D possibly matches TRBD1 or TRBD2 (5 bases each). The CDR3 is 15 residues long. The V and J ends lost 6 bases and 2 bases respectively, with 13 bases between them. Germline values: CDR1 SGHTA, CDR2 FQGNSA. The CDR3 nucleotides are TGTGCCAGCAGGCACGGGACGCTCAACACCGGGGAGCTGTTTTTT. The encoded protein is CASRHGTLNTGELFF.

This clonotype was found a few times. The V and J genes are TRBV7-9 and TRBJ2-5; D is uncertain. Trimming stripped 1 base from V and 5 bases from J, with 11 bases between. The length of the CDR3 is 14 residues. The germline gives CDR1 SEHNR, CDR2 FQNEAQ (reference sequence). The CDR3 loop reads CASSLVADGETQYF. CDR3 DNA: TGTGCCAGCAGCTTAGTTGCCGACGGGGAGACCCAGTACTTC.

In its sample, this clonotype was seen a few times. The V gene is TRBV4-2, the J gene TRBJ2-7, with 14 bases that match TRBD2. This CDR3 has 19 residues. Germline V gene data show CDR1 as LGHNA and CDR2 as YNFKEQ. After removal of 0 bases from V and 2 bases from J, the junction contained 9 bases not matched to a gene. Here the CDR3 DNA reads TGTGCCAGCAGCCAAGAGGGTCCGGGACTAGCGGGGGTCACCTACGAGCAGTACTTC. Translated: CASSQEGPGLAGVTYEQYF.

This clonotype was detected ten times or more. The rearrangement links TRBV7-8 to TRBJ1-2; no firm D call. The CDR3 is 18 residues long. Looked up from germline, CDR1 is SGHVS and CDR2 is FQNEAQ. V was pared by 2 bases and J by 2 bases, with 21 bases between. The CDR3 DNA is TGTGCCAGCAGCTTATTTGATCCCCGCCCATCTCGGAACTATGGCTACACCTTC. Its translation: CASSLFDPRPSRNYGYTF.

This clonotype was seen more than once but under ten times. The genes are TRBV20-1 and TRBJ2-2; D might be TRBD2 (6 bases). CDR1 and CDR2 from the germline V gene are DFQATT and SNEGSKA (reference sequence). The CDR3 totals 14 residues. V was shortened by 3 bases and J by 3 bases, with 11 bases between the two germline ends. CDR3: CSASRLVDTGELFF. Here the CDR3 DNA reads TGCAGTGCTAGCCGACTAGTTGACACCGGGGAGCTGTTTTTT.

This chain connects TRBV7-3 to TRBJ2-2; possible D gene TRBD1, 6 bases. The germline V and J ends were trimmed by 1 base and 3 bases, with 15 bases remaining between them. The CDR3 is made up of 17 amino acids. Per the germline V gene, CDR1 is SGHTA and CDR2 is FQGTGA. CDR3 sequence reads: CASSLNLRTVHTGELFF. CDR3 in DNA: TGTGCCAGCAGCTTAAACCTCAGGACAGTCCACACCGGGGAGCTGTTTTTT. Full variable domain (rest looked up from reference TRBV7-3 and TRBJ2-2): GAGVSQTPSNKVTEKGKYVELRCDPISGHTALYWYRQSLGQGPEFLIYFQGTGAADDSGLPNDRFFAVRPEGSVSTLKIQRTERGDSAVYLCASSLNLRTVHTGELFFGEGSRLTVL.

Comment on this clonotype: A much larger clone differs by one base, so this may be a read error. In DNA, the CDR3 is TGTGCCAGCAGTGAAGGGCTAGTCAGTCGGTCCCAGTACTTC. Its translation is CASSEGLVSRSQYF. This chain joins TRBV6-1 and TRBJ2-5; D is uncertain. CDR1 and CDR2 (germline): MNHNS, SASEGT. V dropped 1 base and J dropped 9 bases, with 15 bases sitting between them. This CDR3 has 14 amino acids.

This clonotype appeared many times. This chain joins TRBV5-1 and TRBJ1-5; D might be TRBD1 (6 bases). CDR1 is SGHRS and CDR2 is YFSETQ in the germline V gene. V was shortened by 3 bases and J by 1 base, with 11 bases between the two germline ends. The CDR3 has 15 residues. In DNA form, the CDR3 reads TGCGCCAGCAGCTGGGGGGCAGAAAGCAATCAGCCCCAGCATTTT. Its protein product is CASSWGAESNQPQHF.

This clonotype was observed a few times. The chain carries TRBV13 and TRBJ2-2; D possibly uses TRBD1 or TRBD2 (6 bases each). CDR3 size: 17 residues. V was clipped by 3 bases and J by 4 bases, with 18 bases between them. CDR1 PRHDT and CDR2 FYEKMQ come from the germline V gene (reference sequence). The CDR3 DNA sequence: TGTGCCAGCAGCTTGGGGAAGGGGGGCTCCAGCACCGGGGAGCTGTTTTTT. Its protein is CASSLGKGGSSTGELFF.

Only a few counts were recorded for this clonotype. The chain joins TRBV7-9 to TRBJ2-5, with 8 bases identical to TRBD2. The CDR3 totals 17 residues. Unmatched junction bases numbered 14, after V lost 5 bases and J lost 3 bases. Germline V gene data show CDR1 as SEHNR and CDR2 as FQNEAQ (reference sequence). CDR3 residues: CASSASGLAAFEETQYF. The CDR3 DNA reads as TGTGCCAGCAGCGCAAGCGGACTAGCTGCATTTGAAGAGACCCAGTACTTC.

This clonotype was seen repeatedly, ten times or more. The J gene is TRBJ2-4, the V gene TRBV7-9; TRBD1 matches 8 bases. V was pared by 5 bases and J by 4 bases, with 10 bases of the junction left unmatched. The CDR3 totals 16 residues. Germline-derived CDR1 and CDR2 are SEHNR and FQNEAQ (reference sequence). The CDR3 DNA is TGTGCCAGCAGCGCGCAACCGGGACAGGAAAAAAACATTCAGTACTTC. Amino acids: CASSAQPGQEKNIQYF.

The chain couples TRBV25-1 to TRBJ1-2, with TRBD1 as a possible D gene (5 bases). V gave up 3 bases and J gave up 4 bases, with 12 bases separating them. Germline values: CDR1 MGHDK, CDR2 SYGVNS. This CDR3 has 14 amino acids. CDR3 in amino acids: CASSDIRGRYGYTF. For the CDR3, the DNA is TGTGCCAGCAGTGACATCCGGGGCCGCTATGGCTACACCTTC.

CDR3 amino acids: CASRGTSGSNEKLFF. In DNA, the CDR3 is TGTGCCAGTAGAGGGACATCGGGATCTAATGAAAAACTGTTTTTT. This chain uses TRBV19 with TRBJ1-4, with D perhaps matching TRBD1 (6 bases). Germline V gene lookup returns CDR1 LNHDA and CDR2 SQIVND (reference sequence). Trimming took off 6 bases at V and 3 bases at J, with 14 bases between the two ends. The CDR3 loop spans 15 amino acids.

V and J are TRBV12-3 or TRBV12-4 and TRBJ2-1, with 7 bases that match TRBD2. V shed 1 base, J shed 8 bases, and the junction held 11 bases outside the gene matches. The CDR3 has 16 residues. The CDR3 is CASSLGRTGGRDEQFF. CDR3 coding DNA: TGTGCCAGCAGTTTAGGCCGCACGGGAGGCAGGGATGAGCAGTTCTTC.

This clonotype has more than one count but fewer than ten. V usage is TRBV19 and J usage is TRBJ1-3, with D maybe TRBD1 (5 bases). The CDR3 sequence is 14 residues long. Trimming left V 6 bases short and J 0 bases short, with 9 bases between. The germline gives CDR1 LNHDA, CDR2 SQIVND (reference sequence). This CDR3 reads CASSGDLSGNTIYF. CDR3 DNA: TGTGCCAGTAGCGGGGACCTCTCTGGAAACACCATATATTTT.

The chain links TRBV12-3 or TRBV12-4 to TRBJ2-4; D could derive from TRBD1 or TRBD2 (5 bases each). This CDR3 contains 16 residues. V lost 6 bases and J lost 2, with 17 bases in between. Here the CDR3 DNA reads TGTGCCAGCAGACCCGGCAGGGCGGGTACCAAAAACATTCAGTACTTC. Translation gives CASRPGRAGTKNIQYF.

The gene calls are TRBV19 and TRBJ1-1, with a tentative D call TRBD1 (5 bases). The CDR3 runs to 13 residues. The germline CDR1 and CDR2 sequences are LNHDA and SQIVND (reference sequence). V was shortened by 10 bases and J by 0 bases, with 12 bases between the two germline ends. CDR3 sequence: CATREGMNTEAFF. The CDR3, as DNA: TGTGCCACCCGGGAGGGGATGAACACTGAAGCTTTCTTT. Full variable domain (rest looked up from reference TRBV19 and TRBJ1-1): DGGITQSPKYLFRKEGQNVTLSCEQNLNHDAMYWYRQDPGQGLRLIYYSQIVNDFQKGDIAEGYSVSREKKESFPLTVTSAQKNPTAFYLCATREGMNTEAFFGQGTRLTVV.

This clonotype has only one observation. A read error is possible here, since a much larger clone lies one base away. This chain uses TRBV12-3 or TRBV12-4 with TRBJ2-1; 7 bases align to TRBD2. V lost 3 bases and J lost 8; bases outside the gene matches: 16. CDR3 size: 17 residues. The CDR3 DNA sequence: TGTGCCAGCAGTTTTCAGGACGGGACGCCGAGCGGGGATGAGCAGTTCTTC. It yields the protein CASSFQDGTPSGDEQFF.

This clonotype has at least ten counts. This chain uses TRBV11-2 with TRBJ2-5; 9 bases align to TRBD2. The CDR3 runs to 14 residues. The junction had 1 base not matched to a gene; V was cut back by 4 bases and J by 1 base. Germline-derived CDR1 and CDR2 are SGHAT and FQNNGV. The CDR3 DNA is TGTGCCAGCAGCTGGGGACTAGCCCAAGAGACCCAGTACTTC. As protein: CASSWGLAQETQYF. Full variable domain (remainder filled in from reference TRBV11-2 and TRBJ2-5): EAGVAQSPRYKIIEKRQSVAFWCNPISGHATLYWYQQILGQGPKLLIQFQNNGVVDDSQLPKDRFSAERLKGVDSTLKIQPAKLEDSAVYLCASSWGLAQETQYFGPGTRLLVL.

This clonotype was counted many times. The chain carries TRBV6-1 and TRBJ2-5; D tentatively reads TRBD1 or TRBD2 (6 bases each). Trimming stripped 5 bases from V and 5 bases from J, with 9 bases between. Looked up from germline, CDR1 is MNHNS and CDR2 is SASEGT. The CDR3 consists of 12 residues. The CDR3 coding sequence is TGTGCCAGCAGTCAGGGGAGGGAGACCCAGTACTTC. Its translation: CASSQGRETQYF.

The rearrangement links TRBV2 to TRBJ2-3; D gene unclear. CDR3 length: 11 amino acids. CDR1 SNHLY and CDR2 FYNNEI come from the germline V gene. V lost 3 bases, J lost 11 bases, and 9 bases lay in between. DNA of the CDR3: TGTGCCAGCAGTGACTCGGCAGGGCAGTATTTT. Protein sequence: CASSDSAGQYF.